Detailed here is one T cell receptor (beta chain). What it binds is not known. Each CDR3 protein is one row after TCRdb ran MiXCR on the 5' RACE reads. This table holds a few hundred thousand distinct CDR3 sequences, 25% to 30% found once. The data were taken from a study of T-cell memory formation after mild COVID-19. Study outcomes and limitations: Clones that contracted from day 15 to 85 had balanced CD4/CD8; later expanders were CD4+ biased.

The V and J ends lost 6 bases and 8 bases respectively, with 16 bases between them. The CDR3 length is 14 residues. The source is an adult woman who had mild COVID-19 (a few samples of this study predate the infection). Cell type and time point are not known. The J gene is TRBJ1-4, the V gene TRBV12-3 or TRBV12-4; D is possibly TRBD1 (5 bases). The source material was PBMCs or a T cell subset sorted from them (not recorded which). The CDR3 coding sequence is TGTGCCAGCAGCGGGGCACCGAAGGGGGAAAAACTGTTTTTT. The encoded protein is CASSGAPKGEKLFF.